This TCR beta chain was sequenced in a study of T cells in Graves' hyperthyroidism and ophthalmopathy. Study context: Peripheral blood samples were taken at initial diagnosis, prior to any treatment.

Fresh peripheral blood, 10 ml, was the source of the PBMCs. The V end lost 5 bases, the J end lost 2 bases, and 19 bases lay between the germline ends. There are 17 residues in the CDR3. Germline lookup yields CDR1 LNHDA and CDR2 SQIVND (reference sequence). RNA transcripts served as the template for amplifying TCR beta CDR3 regions. Using the HTBI primer set, a first-round RT-PCR was run on the TCR CDR3. TCRdb independently ran MiXCR on the multiplex PCR reads; one entry per CDR3 protein. The sample yields about 590,000 distinct CDR3 sequences, approximately 15% seen once. The V and J genes are TRBV19 and TRBJ1-5; weak D call: TRBD1 (5 bases). The sequence was collected from a woman between 18 and 30 years old with Graves' ophthalmopathy. The specimen was blood. The CDR3: CASSQDLQGHGNQPQHF. CDR3 in DNA: TGTGCCAGTAGTCAAGACCTCCAGGGTCACGGCAATCAGCCCCAGCATTTT.